The 9 T cell receptor beta chains listed next were all sequenced from one sample in a study of shared clonotypes between healthy human individuals. Sequencing used immunoSEQ multiplex PCR; TCRdb keeps in-frame clones, though not all of them. The sample has about 490,000 clones; about 82% are singletons. Material: PBMCs. The receptors originated from a middle-aged woman in good health. Some clones in this sample may be carry-over from other donors' samples.

With respect to this clone: The final CDR3 position lacks the conserved phenylalanine or tryptophan, pointing to a likely read error. The chain recombines TRBV4-2 with TRBJ1-1; 7 nucleotides line up with TRBD1. V trimming: 1 base; J trimming: 0 bases; junction bases outside the gene matches: 2. The CDR3 loop spans 15 amino acids. The germline CDR1 and CDR2 sequences are LGHNA and YNFKEQ. The CDR3 here is CASSQGDSLNTEAFS. The CDR3 DNA is TGTGCCAGCAGCCAAGGGGACAGCTTGAACACTGAAGCTTTCTCT.

The J gene is TRBJ1-1, the V gene TRBV5-5; maybe TRBD1 (5 bases). This CDR3 spans 12 amino acids. With 0 bases removed from V and 8 bases from J, the gap between germline ends came to 8 bases. The germline V gene has CDR1 SGHKS and CDR2 YYEKEE (reference sequence). In DNA form, the CDR3 reads TGTGCCAGCAGCTTGGAAGCAGGGGAAGCTTTCTTT. Its translation: CASSLEAGEAFF.

This chain connects TRBV19 to TRBJ1-5; 7 bases are shared with TRBD1. Germline V CDR1 and CDR2: LNHDA, SQIVND (reference sequence). The CDR3 totals 14 residues. J lost 2 bases, V lost 8 bases, and 6 bases had no gene match. CDR3 protein: CASGRQGGNQPQHF. The CDR3 DNA reads as TGTGCCAGTGGTAGACAGGGAGGCAATCAGCCCCAGCATTTT.

The chain recombines TRBV2 with TRBJ2-2, with D possibly being TRBD1 or TRBD2 (5 bases each). CDR3 size: 14 residues. The V and J ends lost 8 bases and 1 base respectively, with 11 bases between them. Germline V CDR1 and CDR2: SNHLY, FYNNEI. In nucleotides, the CDR3 is TGTGCCAGCGATTCGGGGCTGAACACCGGGGAGCTGTTTTTT. It encodes CASDSGLNTGELFF.

This chain joins TRBV7-9 and TRBJ2-2; 13 bases align to TRBD2. The germline gives CDR1 SEHNR, CDR2 FQNEAQ (reference sequence). The trim removed 5 bases at V and 6 bases at J, leaving 6 bases unmatched. The CDR3 is made up of 16 amino acids. CDR3 sequence (DNA): TGTGCCAGCAGCCCGAGGACTAGCGGGAGTGCCGGGGAGCTGTTTTTT. It translates to CASSPRTSGSAGELFF.

This chain joins TRBV7-9 and TRBJ2-3, with D unclear. The CDR3 is 15 amino acids. Germline V gives CDR1 SEHNR, CDR2 FQNEAQ (reference sequence). V was clipped by 5 bases and J by 0 bases, with 12 bases between them. The DNA of the CDR3 is TGTGCCAGCAGCAAAGGGCAGTCTAGCACAGATACGCAGTATTTT. This codes for CASSKGQSSTDTQYF.

Here the CDR3 DNA reads TGTGCCAGCAGCTGGAACGGGGTCCATGAGCAGTTCTTC. Protein: CASSWNGVHEQFF. The chain joins TRBV7-9 to TRBJ2-1, with a tentative D call TRBD2 (5 bases). CDR1 and CDR2 from the germline V gene are SEHNR and FQNEAQ (reference sequence). CDR3 length equals 13 residues. V lost 4 bases and J 8 bases, leaving 12 bases between the germline ends.

CDR3 protein: CAWSSGISYEQYF. CDR3 coding DNA: TGTGCCTGGAGCTCCGGGATCAGCTACGAGCAGTACTTC. This chain links TRBV30 with TRBJ2-7; D is perhaps TRBD2 (5 bases). Deletions cut 3 bases from V and 3 bases from J, with 12 bases between. CDR1 is GTSNPN and CDR2 is SVGIG in the germline V gene (reference sequence). This CDR3 comprises 13 residues.

V gene TRBV7-2 combines with J gene TRBJ2-1, with 7 bases fitting TRBD2. CDR3 length: 15 residues. The germline gives CDR1 SGHTA, CDR2 FQGNSA. After removal of 6 bases from V and 4 bases from J, the junction contained 9 bases not matched to a gene. CDR3 amino acids: CASSRIAGTYNEQFF. Here the CDR3 DNA reads TGTGCCAGCAGTCGTATAGCGGGTACGTACAATGAGCAGTTCTTC. The full variable domain, with the rest looked up from reference TRBV7-2 and TRBJ2-1, is GAGVSQSPSNKVTEKGKDVELRCDPISGHTALYWYRQSLGQGLEFLIYFQGNSAPDKSGLPSDRFSAERTGGSVSTLTIQRTQQEDSAVYLCASSRIAGTYNEQFFGPGTRLTVL.